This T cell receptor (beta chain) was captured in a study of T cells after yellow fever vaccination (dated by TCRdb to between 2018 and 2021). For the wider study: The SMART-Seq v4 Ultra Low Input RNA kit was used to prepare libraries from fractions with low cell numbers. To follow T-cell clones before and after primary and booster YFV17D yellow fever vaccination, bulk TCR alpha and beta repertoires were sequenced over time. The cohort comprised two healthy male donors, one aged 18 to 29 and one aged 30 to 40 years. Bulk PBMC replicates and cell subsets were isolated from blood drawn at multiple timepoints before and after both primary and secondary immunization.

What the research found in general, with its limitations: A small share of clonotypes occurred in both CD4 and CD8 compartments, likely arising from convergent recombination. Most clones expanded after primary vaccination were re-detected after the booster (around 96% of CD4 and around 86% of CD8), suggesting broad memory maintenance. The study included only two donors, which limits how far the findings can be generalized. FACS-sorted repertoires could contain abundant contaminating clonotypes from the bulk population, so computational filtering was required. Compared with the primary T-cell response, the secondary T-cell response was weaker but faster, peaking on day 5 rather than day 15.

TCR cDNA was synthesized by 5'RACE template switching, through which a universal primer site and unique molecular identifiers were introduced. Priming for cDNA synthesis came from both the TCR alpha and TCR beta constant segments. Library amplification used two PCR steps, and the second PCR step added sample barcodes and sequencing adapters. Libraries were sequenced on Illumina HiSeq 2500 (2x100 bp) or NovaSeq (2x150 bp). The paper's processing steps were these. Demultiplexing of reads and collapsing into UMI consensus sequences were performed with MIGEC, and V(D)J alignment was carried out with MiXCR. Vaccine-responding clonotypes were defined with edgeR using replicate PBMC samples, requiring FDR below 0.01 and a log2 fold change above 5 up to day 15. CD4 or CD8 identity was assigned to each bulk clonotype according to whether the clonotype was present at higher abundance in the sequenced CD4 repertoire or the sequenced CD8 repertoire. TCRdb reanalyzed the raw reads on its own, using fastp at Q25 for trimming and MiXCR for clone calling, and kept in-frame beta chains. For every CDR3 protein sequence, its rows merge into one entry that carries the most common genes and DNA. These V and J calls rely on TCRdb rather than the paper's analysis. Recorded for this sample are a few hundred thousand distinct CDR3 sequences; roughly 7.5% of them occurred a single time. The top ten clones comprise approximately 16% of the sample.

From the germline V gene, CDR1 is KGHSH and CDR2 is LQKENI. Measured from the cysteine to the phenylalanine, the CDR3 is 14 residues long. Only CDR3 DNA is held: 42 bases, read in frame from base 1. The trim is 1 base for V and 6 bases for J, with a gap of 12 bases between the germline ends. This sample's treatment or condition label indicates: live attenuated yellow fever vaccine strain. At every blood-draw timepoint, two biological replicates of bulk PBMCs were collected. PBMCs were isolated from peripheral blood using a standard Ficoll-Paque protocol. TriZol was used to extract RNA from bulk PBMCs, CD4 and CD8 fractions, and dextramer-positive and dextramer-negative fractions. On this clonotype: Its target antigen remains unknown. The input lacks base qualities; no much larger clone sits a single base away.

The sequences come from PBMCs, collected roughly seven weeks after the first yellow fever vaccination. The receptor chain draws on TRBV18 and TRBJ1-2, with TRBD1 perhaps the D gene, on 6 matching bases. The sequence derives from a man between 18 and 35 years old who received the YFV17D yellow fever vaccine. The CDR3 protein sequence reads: CASSPRPQGNGYTF. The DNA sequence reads TGTGCCAGCTCACCACGTCCCCAGGGGAATGGCTACACCTTC.